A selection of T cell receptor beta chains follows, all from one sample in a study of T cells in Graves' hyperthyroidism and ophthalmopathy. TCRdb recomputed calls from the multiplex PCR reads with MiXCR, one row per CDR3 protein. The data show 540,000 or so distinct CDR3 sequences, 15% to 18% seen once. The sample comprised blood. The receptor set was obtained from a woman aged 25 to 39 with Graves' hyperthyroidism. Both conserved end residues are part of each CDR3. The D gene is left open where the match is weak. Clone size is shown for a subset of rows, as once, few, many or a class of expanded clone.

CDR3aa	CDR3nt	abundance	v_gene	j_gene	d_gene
CASSLVSTGDYGYTF	TGCGCCAGCAGCTTGGTTTCGACAGGAGACTATGGCTACACCTTC	many	TRBV5-1	TRBJ1-2	-
CASSLKENSPLHF	TGTGCCAGCTCACTAAAGGAAAATTCACCCCTCCACTTT	few	TRBV18	TRBJ1-6	-
CASSRSGGLAGTQYF	TGTGCCAGCAGCCGGAGCGGCGGCCTAGCAGGGACCCAGTACTTC	-	TRBV11-2	TRBJ2-5	-
CASGTGAHEQYF	TGTGCCAGCGGCACGGGGGCCCACGAGCAGTACTTC	few	TRBV27	TRBJ2-7	-
CASSQDPGLAGGWNEQFF	TGCGCCAGCAGCCAAGATCCCGGACTAGCGGGAGGGTGGAATGAGCAGTTCTTC	-	TRBV4-1	TRBJ2-1	TRBD2
CACGDSLSSPLHF	TGTGCCTGCGGGGACAGCTTGAGTTCACCCCTCCACTTT	few	TRBV11-2	TRBJ1-6	TRBD1
CASSNPTGDYVEQYF	TGTGCCAGTAGTAACCCGACAGGGGACTACGTGGAGCAGTACTTC	few	TRBV19	TRBJ2-7	-
CSARVGGQGIPQHF	TGCAGTGCTAGAGTTGGCGGACAGGGAATTCCCCAGCATTTT	many	TRBV20-1	TRBJ1-5	TRBD1
CASSPTPLAGGLDEQFF	TGCGCCAGCAGCCCGACTCCACTAGCGGGAGGATTAGATGAGCAGTTCTTC	many	TRBV5-1	TRBJ2-1	TRBD2
CSARAWGTEQFF	TGCAGTGCTAGAGCTTGGGGGACTGAGCAGTTCTTC	many	TRBV20-1	TRBJ2-1	-
CASSLAARIYEQYF	TGCGCCAGCAGCTTGGCCGCACGGATCTACGAGCAGTACTTC	-	TRBV5-1	TRBJ2-7	-
CATSGTRQGQETQYF	TGTGCCACCAGTGGGACCAGACAGGGCCAAGAGACCCAGTACTTC	-	TRBV24-1	TRBJ2-5	TRBD1
CAWINAEAFF	TGTGCCTGGATTAACGCTGAAGCTTTCTTT	many	TRBV30	TRBJ1-1	-
CATSDQTSSGSMNEQFF	TGTGCCACCAGTGATCAGACTTCTAGCGGGAGCATGAATGAGCAGTTCTTC	-	TRBV24-1	TRBJ2-1	TRBD2
CASSLVGGGDGDEQFF	TGTGCCAGCAGCTTAGTAGGGGGAGGGGACGGGGATGAGCAGTTCTTC	many	TRBV7-3	TRBJ2-1	-
CASSLVGQGYTEAFF	TGTGCCAGCAGCTTGGTGGGACAGGGATACACTGAAGCTTTCTTT	-	TRBV5-4	TRBJ1-1	TRBD1
CASSWTSGRAGTYTDTQYF	TGTGCCAGCAGCTGGACTAGCGGGAGGGCCGGGACTTACACAGATACGCAGTATTTT	-	TRBV6-1	TRBJ2-3	TRBD2
CSALAGVGNEQFF	TGCAGTGCCTTAGCGGGAGTGGGCAATGAGCAGTTCTTC	-	TRBV20-1	TRBJ2-1	TRBD2
CASSLGLAHNGYIQYF	TGTGCCAGCAGCTTAGGGCTAGCCCACAACGGGTACATTCAGTACTTC	many	TRBV7-2	TRBJ2-4	-
CASSYGGAPGYTF	TGTGCCAGCAGTTATGGGGGGGCGCCTGGCTACACCTTC	many	TRBV28	TRBJ1-2	-
CASSLPAGAEQYF	TGCGCCAGCAGCTTGCCGGCAGGGGCCGAGCAGTACTTC	many	TRBV5-1	TRBJ2-7	-
CASSSPRSGLALEQFF	TGTGCCAGCAGCTCCCCTCGGAGTGGACTAGCGCTTGAGCAGTTCTTC	many	TRBV7-8	TRBJ2-1	TRBD2
CASRGTSGTSGANVLTF	TGTGCCAGCAGGGGGACTAGCGGGACGTCTGGGGCCAACGTCCTGACTTTC	many	TRBV6-2/TRBV6-3	TRBJ2-6	TRBD2
CASRGRTAVYSTEAFF	TGTGCCAGCAGGGGTCGGACAGCGGTTTATTCCACTGAAGCTTTCTTT	many	TRBV27	TRBJ1-1	-
CSVRKRDSYEQYF	TGCAGCGTCAGGAAGCGGGACTCCTACGAGCAGTACTTC	-	TRBV29-1	TRBJ2-7	TRBD2
CASSKGGGREQFF	TGTGCCAGCAGCAAAGGGGGAGGCAGGGAGCAGTTCTTC	many	TRBV7-3	TRBJ2-1	-
CASSYSYRSYEQYF	TGTGCCAGCAGTTACTCCTATCGCTCCTACGAGCAGTACTTC	many	TRBV6-5	TRBJ2-7	-
CATENGGGTEAFF	TGTGCCACGGAGAATGGGGGGGGCACTGAAGCTTTCTTT	-	TRBV10-3	TRBJ1-1	-
CASSYLGLLDEQYF	TGTGCCAGCAGTTACTTGGGACTTTTAGACGAGCAGTACTTC	many	TRBV6-2/TRBV6-3	TRBJ2-7	-
CASRSSGSKAGELFF	TGTGCCAGCAGGTCAAGCGGGAGTAAGGCCGGGGAGCTGTTTTTT	-	TRBV12-3/TRBV12-4	TRBJ2-2	TRBD2
CASSYRRGRNTEAFF	TGTGCCAGCAGTTATCGCAGGGGGCGAAACACTGAAGCTTTCTTT	few	TRBV6-2/TRBV6-3	TRBJ1-1	TRBD1
CASSPVYKQSNEKLFF	TGTGCCAGCAGCCCAGTATACAAGCAGTCTAATGAAAAACTGTTTTTT	-	TRBV7-2	TRBJ1-4	-
CASSLDWSSRELFF	TGTGCCAGCAGTTTGGATTGGAGTTCCAGGGAGCTGTTTTTT	once	TRBV12-3/TRBV12-4	TRBJ2-2	-
CASSLGQGEGTEAFF	TGTGCCAGCAGTTTAGGACAGGGAGAAGGCACTGAAGCTTTCTTT	many	TRBV12-3/TRBV12-4	TRBJ1-1	TRBD1
CSASGLAASLTDTQYF	TGCAGTGCTAGTGGGCTAGCCGCGAGCCTCACAGATACGCAGTATTTT	many	TRBV20-1	TRBJ2-3	-
CASSEGRTAYEQYF	TGTGCCAGCAGCGAGGGGCGGACGGCCTACGAGCAGTACTTC	many	TRBV11-2	TRBJ2-7	-
CASKRLGGSTDTQYF	TGTGCCAGTAAGCGGCTAGGAGGTAGCACAGATACGCAGTATTTT	-	TRBV19	TRBJ2-3	-
CASSVRQGRADTQYF	TGTGCCAGCAGTGTCCGACAGGGAAGGGCAGATACGCAGTATTTT	few	TRBV25-1	TRBJ2-3	TRBD1
CANPGGRIHLTNTEAFF	TGTGCCAACCCAGGAGGCAGGATCCACCTTACGAACACTGAAGCTTTCTTT	many	TRBV11-2	TRBJ1-1	-
CSVEGAGAYEQYF	TGCAGCGTTGAAGGGGCAGGGGCGTACGAGCAGTACTTC	few	TRBV29-1	TRBJ2-7	-
CSAPGLAGFDEQFF	TGCAGTGCTCCGGGACTAGCGGGTTTTGATGAGCAGTTCTTC	once	TRBV20-1	TRBJ2-1	TRBD2
CASSYGTSGRAGADTQYF	TGCGCCAGCAGCTACGGGACTAGCGGGAGGGCCGGGGCAGATACGCAGTATTTT	few	TRBV5-1	TRBJ2-3	TRBD2
CASSSSGTGNYEQYF	TGTGCCAGCAGCTCATCCGGGACAGGGAACTACGAGCAGTACTTC	many	TRBV7-3	TRBJ2-7	TRBD1
CSAPTGAGVSNEQFF	TGCAGTGCTCCCACCGGAGCGGGAGTATCCAATGAGCAGTTCTTC	-	TRBV20-1	TRBJ2-1	TRBD2
CASKKLQSSGNTIYF	TGTGCCAGTAAGAAACTCCAGAGCTCTGGAAACACCATATATTTT	-	TRBV19	TRBJ1-3	-
CASSLTSALNYEQYF	TGCGCCAGCAGCTTGACTTCGGCCTTAAACTACGAGCAGTACTTC	few	TRBV5-1	TRBJ2-7	-
CASSPAGTSGMQYF	TGTGCCAGCAGCCCGGCCGGGACTAGCGGGATGCAGTACTTC	-	TRBV5-4	TRBJ2-7	TRBD2
CASSSSAGVYNEQFF	TGTGCCAGCAGCTCTTCCGCGGGAGTGTACAATGAGCAGTTCTTC	many	TRBV7-2	TRBJ2-1	TRBD2
CSARPGTSGSYEQFF	TGCAGTGCTAGACCCGGGACTAGCGGGTCCTACGAGCAGTTCTTC	-	TRBV20-1	TRBJ2-1	TRBD2
CASSVGREYNEQFF	TGTGCCAGCAGTGTGGGGCGGGAGTACAATGAGCAGTTCTTC	many	TRBV6-1	TRBJ2-1	TRBD2
CAWGGQLVVGQYF	TGTGCCTGGGGGGGACAGCTAGTTGTTGGGCAGTACTTC	many	TRBV30	TRBJ2-7	TRBD1
CASRYHRGGRNSPLHF	TGTGCCAGCAGATACCACCGGGGGGGGCGGAATTCACCCCTCCACTTT	-	TRBV28	TRBJ1-6	-